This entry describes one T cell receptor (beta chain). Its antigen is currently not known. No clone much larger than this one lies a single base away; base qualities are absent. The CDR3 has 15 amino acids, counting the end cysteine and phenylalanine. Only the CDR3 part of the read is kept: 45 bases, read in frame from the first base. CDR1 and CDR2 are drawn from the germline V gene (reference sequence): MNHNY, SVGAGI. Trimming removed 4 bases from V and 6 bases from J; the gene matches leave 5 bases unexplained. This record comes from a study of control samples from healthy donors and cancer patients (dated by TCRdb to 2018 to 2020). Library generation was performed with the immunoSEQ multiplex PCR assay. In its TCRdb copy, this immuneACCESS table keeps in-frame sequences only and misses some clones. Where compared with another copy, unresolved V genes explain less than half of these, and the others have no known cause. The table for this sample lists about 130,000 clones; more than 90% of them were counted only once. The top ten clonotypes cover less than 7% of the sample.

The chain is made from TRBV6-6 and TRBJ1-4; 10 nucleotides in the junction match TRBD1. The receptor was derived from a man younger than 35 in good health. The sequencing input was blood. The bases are TGTGCCAGCAGTTCTTCCGGGACAGGGGATGAAAAACTGTTTTTT. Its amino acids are CASSSSGTGDEKLFF.